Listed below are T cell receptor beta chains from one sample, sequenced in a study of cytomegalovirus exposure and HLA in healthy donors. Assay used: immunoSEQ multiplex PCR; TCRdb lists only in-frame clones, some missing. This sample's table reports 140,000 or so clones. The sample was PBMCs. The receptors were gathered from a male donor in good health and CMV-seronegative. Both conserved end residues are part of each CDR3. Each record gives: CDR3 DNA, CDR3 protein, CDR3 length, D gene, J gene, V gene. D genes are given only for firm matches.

CDR3 DNA: TGTGCCAGCAGCTTGAGGGCGGGGGGCGCAGGCAATCAGCCCCAGCATTTT
CDR3 protein: CASSLRAGGAGNQPQHF
CDR3 length: 17
D gene: .
J gene: TRBJ1-5
V gene: TRBV5-5

CDR3 DNA: TGCAGCGTGCGGGGGCCCCTCGCAGATACGCAGTATTTT
CDR3 protein: CSVRGPLADTQYF
CDR3 length: 13
D gene: .
J gene: TRBJ2-3
V gene: TRBV29-1

CDR3 DNA: TGTGCCACCAGCATCCCCGGTTACACCGGGGAGCTGTTTTTT
CDR3 protein: CATSIPGYTGELFF
CDR3 length: 14
D gene: .
J gene: TRBJ2-2
V gene: TRBV15

CDR3 DNA: TGTGCCAGCAGCTCCACAGGGAATACTGAAGCTTTCTTT
CDR3 protein: CASSSTGNTEAFF
CDR3 length: 13
D gene: .
J gene: TRBJ1-1
V gene: TRBV7-2

CDR3 DNA: TGTGCCAGCAGCCCTCGTGGGGCGGGGGGCACGTACGAGCAGTACTTC
CDR3 protein: CASSPRGAGGTYEQYF
CDR3 length: 16
D gene: TRBD2
J gene: TRBJ2-7
V gene: TRBV7-8

CDR3 DNA: TGTGCCAGCTCACCCATGCCGGGGGTTGAAGAGACCCAGTACTTC
CDR3 protein: CASSPMPGVEETQYF
CDR3 length: 15
D gene: .
J gene: TRBJ2-5
V gene: TRBV18

CDR3 DNA: TGTGCCAGCAGGACTACAGGGGCCCGGACAGATACGCAGTATTTT
CDR3 protein: CASRTTGARTDTQYF
CDR3 length: 15
D gene: TRBD1
J gene: TRBJ2-3
V gene: TRBV6-5

CDR3 DNA: TGTGCCAGCAGTGAGTACCACACTAGCCTCTACGAGCAGTACTTC
CDR3 protein: CASSEYHTSLYEQYF
CDR3 length: 15
D gene: .
J gene: TRBJ2-7
V gene: TRBV6-1

CDR3 DNA: TGTGCCAGCAGTTTTACGGGGGGTGGGAACTATGGCTACACCTTC
CDR3 protein: CASSFTGGGNYGYTF
CDR3 length: 15
D gene: .
J gene: TRBJ1-2
V gene: TRBV27

CDR3 DNA: TGTGCCTGGGGACAGACTGAGGAGCAGTACTTC
CDR3 protein: CAWGQTEEQYF
CDR3 length: 11
D gene: .
J gene: TRBJ2-7
V gene: TRBV30

CDR3 DNA: TGCGCCAGCAGCCAAGATTCCTATCAGCCCCAGCATTTT
CDR3 protein: CASSQDSYQPQHF
CDR3 length: 13
D gene: .
J gene: TRBJ1-5
V gene: TRBV4-1

CDR3 DNA: TGTGCCAGCAGTGAACCACAGGGGGCCTGGAGCGGGGAGCTGTTTTTT
CDR3 protein: CASSEPQGAWSGELFF
CDR3 length: 16
D gene: TRBD1
J gene: TRBJ2-2
V gene: TRBV6-1

CDR3 DNA: TGTGCCTGGAGTCTAATAAACTCTGGGGCCAACGTCCTGACTTTC
CDR3 protein: CAWSLINSGANVLTF
CDR3 length: 15
D gene: .
J gene: TRBJ2-6
V gene: TRBV30

CDR3 DNA: TGTGCCATCTCCCGGACAGGACTGAACACTGAAGCTTTCTTT
CDR3 protein: CAISRTGLNTEAFF
CDR3 length: 14
D gene: TRBD1
J gene: TRBJ1-1
V gene: TRBV6-5

CDR3 DNA: TGCAGCGTTGGAAGGGGACTAACGAGGCCCACAGATACGCAGTATTTT
CDR3 protein: CSVGRGLTRPTDTQYF
CDR3 length: 16
D gene: TRBD2
J gene: TRBJ2-3
V gene: TRBV29-1

CDR3 DNA: TGCGCCAGCAGCTTGGCCTTGTCAGGGTTGATCACCGGGGAGCTGTTTTTT
CDR3 protein: CASSLALSGLITGELFF
CDR3 length: 17
D gene: .
J gene: TRBJ2-2
V gene: TRBV5-1

CDR3 DNA: TGCGCCAGCAGCTTTGGACAGGGTTCGGTTAATTCACCCCTCCACTTT
CDR3 protein: CASSFGQGSVNSPLHF
CDR3 length: 16
D gene: TRBD1
J gene: TRBJ1-6
V gene: TRBV5-1

CDR3 DNA: TGTGCCAGCAGCCATTCCGGGACTAGCGGTCCCTACAATGAGCAGTTCTTC
CDR3 protein: CASSHSGTSGPYNEQFF
CDR3 length: 17
D gene: TRBD2
J gene: TRBJ2-1
V gene: TRBV4-2

CDR3 DNA: TGTGCCAGCAGTGAAGCGCACGGAGGGGCCAACTCCTACGAGCAGTACTTC
CDR3 protein: CASSEAHGGANSYEQYF
CDR3 length: 17
D gene: .
J gene: TRBJ2-7
V gene: TRBV6-1

CDR3 DNA: TGTGCCAGTACCCCGGCGACAGGTGGTTACTATGGCTACACCTTC
CDR3 protein: CASTPATGGYYGYTF
CDR3 length: 15
D gene: .
J gene: TRBJ1-2
V gene: TRBV19

CDR3 DNA: TGTGCCAGCAGCTCCGGACAGGGGTTGGCACCCCTCCACTTT
CDR3 protein: CASSSGQGLAPLHF
CDR3 length: 14
D gene: TRBD1
J gene: TRBJ1-6
V gene: TRBV13

CDR3 DNA: TGTGCCAGCAGTGAAAGGCGGGGGGGCTCAGATACGCAGTATTTT
CDR3 protein: CASSERRGGSDTQYF
CDR3 length: 15
D gene: TRBD2
J gene: TRBJ2-3
V gene: TRBV6-1

CDR3 DNA: TGCGCCAGCAGCCAAGAGTCTGCCTACCTCTACAATGAGCAGTTCTTC
CDR3 protein: CASSQESAYLYNEQFF
CDR3 length: 16
D gene: .
J gene: TRBJ2-1
V gene: TRBV4-1

CDR3 DNA: TGTGCCAGCAGTCGGGACAGCAACTATGGCTACACCTTC
CDR3 protein: CASSRDSNYGYTF
CDR3 length: 13
D gene: TRBD1
J gene: TRBJ1-2
V gene: TRBV6-1

CDR3 DNA: TGCGCCAGCAGCTTGGGGGACATCTCCTACGAGCAGTACTTC
CDR3 protein: CASSLGDISYEQYF
CDR3 length: 14
D gene: .
J gene: TRBJ2-7
V gene: TRBV5-1

CDR3 DNA: TGTGCCTGGAGAGACGAGGCAACTAATGAAAAACTGTTTTTT
CDR3 protein: CAWRDEATNEKLFF
CDR3 length: 14
D gene: .
J gene: TRBJ1-4
V gene: TRBV30

CDR3 DNA: TGTGCCAGCAGCTCCGGGACTAGCGGAAATCCATTCTACAATGAGCAGTTCTTC
CDR3 protein: CASSSGTSGNPFYNEQFF
CDR3 length: 18
D gene: TRBD2
J gene: TRBJ2-1
V gene: TRBV9

CDR3 DNA: TGTGCCAGTAGTATTTATAACAGGCCTCGGGGACTCTACGAGCAGTACTTC
CDR3 protein: CASSIYNRPRGLYEQYF
CDR3 length: 17
D gene: .
J gene: TRBJ2-7
V gene: TRBV19

CDR3 DNA: TGTGCCAGCAGTAGACTAGCGGGAGAAAATGAGCAGTTCTTC
CDR3 protein: CASSRLAGENEQFF
CDR3 length: 14
D gene: TRBD2
J gene: TRBJ2-1
V gene: TRBV6-4

CDR3 DNA: TGTGCCAGCAGCTCAATACAGGGGAGTCGTTCACCCCTCCACTTT
CDR3 protein: CASSSIQGSRSPLHF
CDR3 length: 15
D gene: TRBD1
J gene: TRBJ1-6
V gene: TRBV5-5

CDR3 DNA: TGCGCCAGCAGCGGCCTACCGACAGGGGTTCGCGATGAGCAGTTCTTC
CDR3 protein: CASSGLPTGVRDEQFF
CDR3 length: 16
D gene: TRBD1
J gene: TRBJ2-1
V gene: TRBV5-1

CDR3 DNA: TGTGCCAGCAGCTCAACATTCGGACAGGGCTATGGCTACACCTTC
CDR3 protein: CASSSTFGQGYGYTF
CDR3 length: 15
D gene: TRBD1
J gene: TRBJ1-2
V gene: TRBV11-2

CDR3 DNA: TGCGCCAGCAGCTTGGAGTCGGGACAGCACTATGGCTACACCTTC
CDR3 protein: CASSLESGQHYGYTF
CDR3 length: 15
D gene: TRBD1
J gene: TRBJ1-2
V gene: TRBV5-1

CDR3 DNA: TGCGCCAGCAGCTTTTTCGGGGAGACCGAAACGAAACTGTTTTTT
CDR3 protein: CASSFFGETETKLFF
CDR3 length: 15
D gene: .
J gene: TRBJ1-4
V gene: TRBV5-1

CDR3 DNA: TGTGCCAGCGTAAGCGGGGGGTACACTGAAGCTTTCTTT
CDR3 protein: CASVSGGYTEAFF
CDR3 length: 13
D gene: .
J gene: TRBJ1-1
V gene: TRBV6-5

CDR3 DNA: TGTGCCAGCACCTGGGGCGGGGGGGGAGAGACCCAGTACTTC
CDR3 protein: CASTWGGGGETQYF
CDR3 length: 14
D gene: TRBD2
J gene: TRBJ2-5
V gene: TRBV7-8

CDR3 DNA: TGTGCCAGCCTACGGGGGGTGAGCGGGACTGACTCCTACAATGAGCAGTTCTTC
CDR3 protein: CASLRGVSGTDSYNEQFF
CDR3 length: 18
D gene: TRBD2
J gene: TRBJ2-1
V gene: TRBV7-9

CDR3 DNA: TGTGCCAGCACCTTTGGGGGGGGCGCCGGTGAAAAACTGTTTTTT
CDR3 protein: CASTFGGGAGEKLFF
CDR3 length: 15
D gene: .
J gene: TRBJ1-4
V gene: TRBV28

CDR3 DNA: TGTGCCAGCAGCTTAGGAACGAACTATCAGCCCCAGCATTTT
CDR3 protein: CASSLGTNYQPQHF
CDR3 length: 14
D gene: .
J gene: TRBJ1-5
V gene: TRBV7-9